This record concerns one T cell receptor beta chain sequence. The target antigen is unknown. The source of the sample is a study of T cells after yellow fever vaccination. The wider study: Fractions containing few cells were prepared with SMART-Seq v4 Ultra Low Input.

The germline CDR1 and CDR2 sequences are SGHTS and YDEGEE. This CDR3 is 14 amino acids long. V shed 4 bases, J shed 7 bases, and the junction held 7 bases outside the gene matches. The TCR cDNA carried a universal primer site and UMIs from 5'RACE template switching. TCRdb called the 5' RACE reads again in MiXCR, with one record for every CDR3 protein. The data hold around 310,000 distinct CDR3 sequences, with approximately 4.5% observed a single time. Broader study findings: Reappearance after the booster was observed for most primary-vaccination clones (about 95% CD4, about 86% CD8). When the response was secondary, it was weaker but reached its peak faster, day 5 versus 15.

The sample consisted of PBMCs, taken 15 days after the yellow fever booster vaccination. The sequence derives from a man aged 18 to 29 who received the YFV17D yellow fever vaccine. The genes are TRBV5-8 and TRBJ1-5; TRBD1 matches at 8 bases. CDR3 amino acids: CASSLGQGVQPQHF. The CDR3 coding sequence is TGTGCCAGCAGCCTTGGACAGGGTGTACAGCCCCAGCATTTT.